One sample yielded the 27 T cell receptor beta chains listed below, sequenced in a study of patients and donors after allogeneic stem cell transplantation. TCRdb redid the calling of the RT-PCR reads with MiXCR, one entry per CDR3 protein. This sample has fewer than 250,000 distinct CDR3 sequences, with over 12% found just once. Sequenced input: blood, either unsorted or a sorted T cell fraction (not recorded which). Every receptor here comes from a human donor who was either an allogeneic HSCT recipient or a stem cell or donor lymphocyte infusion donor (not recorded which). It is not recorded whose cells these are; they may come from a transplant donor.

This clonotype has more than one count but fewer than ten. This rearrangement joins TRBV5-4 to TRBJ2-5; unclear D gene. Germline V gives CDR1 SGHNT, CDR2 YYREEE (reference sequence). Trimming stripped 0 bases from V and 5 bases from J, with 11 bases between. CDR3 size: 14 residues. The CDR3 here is CASSLEIGWETQYF. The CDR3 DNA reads TGTGCCAGCAGCTTGGAGATTGGGTGGGAGACCCAGTACTTC. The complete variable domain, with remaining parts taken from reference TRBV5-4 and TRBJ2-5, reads ETGVTQSPTHLIKTRGQQVTLRCSSQSGHNTVSWYQQALGQGPQFIFQYYREEENGRGNFPPRFSGLQFPNYSSELNVNALELDDSALYLCASSLEIGWETQYFGPGTRLLVL.

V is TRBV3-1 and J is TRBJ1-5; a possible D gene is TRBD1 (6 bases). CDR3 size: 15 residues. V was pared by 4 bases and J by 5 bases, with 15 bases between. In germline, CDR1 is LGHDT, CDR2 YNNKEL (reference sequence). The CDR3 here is CASSLQGMSDQPQHF. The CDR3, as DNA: TGTGCCAGCAGCCTCCAGGGGATGAGCGATCAGCCCCAGCATTTT. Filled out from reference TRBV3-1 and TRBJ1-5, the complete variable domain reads DTAVSQTPKYLVTQMGNDKSIKCEQNLGHDTMYWYKQDSKKFLKIMFSYNNKELIINETVPNRFSPKSPDKAHLNLHINSLELGDSAVYFCASSLQGMSDQPQHFGDGTRLSIL.

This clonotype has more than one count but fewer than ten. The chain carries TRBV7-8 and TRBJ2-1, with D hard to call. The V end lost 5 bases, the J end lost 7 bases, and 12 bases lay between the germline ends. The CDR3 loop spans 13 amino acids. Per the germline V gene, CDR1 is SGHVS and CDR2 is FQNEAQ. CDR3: CASSRDRKNEQFF. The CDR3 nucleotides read TGTGCCAGCAGCCGAGACCGAAAGAATGAGCAGTTCTTC.

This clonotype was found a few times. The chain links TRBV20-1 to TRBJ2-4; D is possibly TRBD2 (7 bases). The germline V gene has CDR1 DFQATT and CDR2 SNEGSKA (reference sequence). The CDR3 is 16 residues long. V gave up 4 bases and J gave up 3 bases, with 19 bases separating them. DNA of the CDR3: TGCAGTGCTAATCCCGGGGGGCTACCCTTCAAAAACATTCAGTACTTC. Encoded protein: CSANPGGLPFKNIQYF.

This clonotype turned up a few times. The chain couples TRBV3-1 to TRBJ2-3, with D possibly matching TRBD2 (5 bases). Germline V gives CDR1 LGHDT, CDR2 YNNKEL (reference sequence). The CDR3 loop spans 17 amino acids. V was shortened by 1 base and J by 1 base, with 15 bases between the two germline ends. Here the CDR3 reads CASSQVRGGARTDTQYF. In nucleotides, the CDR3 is TGTGCCAGCAGCCAAGTTCGGGGTGGAGCCCGCACAGATACGCAGTATTTT.

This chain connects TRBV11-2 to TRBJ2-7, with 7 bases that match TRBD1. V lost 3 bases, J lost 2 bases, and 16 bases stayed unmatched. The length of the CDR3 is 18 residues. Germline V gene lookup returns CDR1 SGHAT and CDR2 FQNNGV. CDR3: CASSLSVRGSGNTYEQYF. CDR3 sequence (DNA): TGTGCCAGCAGCTTGAGTGTCAGGGGGAGTGGAAACACCTACGAGCAGTACTTC. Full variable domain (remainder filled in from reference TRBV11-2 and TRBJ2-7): EAGVAQSPRYKIIEKRQSVAFWCNPISGHATLYWYQQILGQGPKLLIQFQNNGVVDDSQLPKDRFSAERLKGVDSTLKIQPAKLEDSAVYLCASSLSVRGSGNTYEQYFGPGTRLTVT.

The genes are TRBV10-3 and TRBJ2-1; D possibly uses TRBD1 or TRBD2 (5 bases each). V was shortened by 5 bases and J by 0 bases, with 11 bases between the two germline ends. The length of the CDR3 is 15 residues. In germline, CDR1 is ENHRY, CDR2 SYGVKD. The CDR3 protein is CAISRSRGSYNEQFF. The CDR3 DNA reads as TGTGCCATCAGTAGGTCGAGGGGCTCCTACAATGAGCAGTTCTTC.

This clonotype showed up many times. CDR3 in DNA: TGTGCCAGCAGTTTCGGACGGAGCTACGAGCAGTACTTC. This encodes CASSFGRSYEQYF. The J gene is TRBJ2-7, the V gene TRBV5-5; D is ambiguous. The length of the CDR3 is 13 residues. V was cut by 5 bases and J by 3 bases, with 12 bases left in between. Germline V gives CDR1 SGHKS, CDR2 YYEKEE (reference sequence).

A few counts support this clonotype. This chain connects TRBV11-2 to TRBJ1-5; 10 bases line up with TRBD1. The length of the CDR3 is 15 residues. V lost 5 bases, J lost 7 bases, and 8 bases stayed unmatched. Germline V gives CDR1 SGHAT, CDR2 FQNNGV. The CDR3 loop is CASSPTGQGTQPQHF. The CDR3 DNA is TGTGCCAGCAGCCCGACGGGACAGGGGACACAGCCCCAGCATTTT.

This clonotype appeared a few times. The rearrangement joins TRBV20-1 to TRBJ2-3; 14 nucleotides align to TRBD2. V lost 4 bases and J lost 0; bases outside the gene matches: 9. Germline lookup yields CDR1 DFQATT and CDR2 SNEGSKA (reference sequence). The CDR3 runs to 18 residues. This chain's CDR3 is CSATRLAGGPSSTDTQYF. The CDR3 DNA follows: TGCAGTGCTACAAGACTAGCGGGAGGGCCATCCAGCACAGATACGCAGTATTTT.

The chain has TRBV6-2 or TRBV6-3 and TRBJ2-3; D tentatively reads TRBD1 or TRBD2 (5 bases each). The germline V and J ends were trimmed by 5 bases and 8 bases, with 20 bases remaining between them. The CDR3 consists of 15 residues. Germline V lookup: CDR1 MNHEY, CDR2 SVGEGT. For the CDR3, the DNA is TGTGCCAGCAGTAACGTCCAGGGCTCCCGGGGTACGCAGTATTTT. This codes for CASSNVQGSRGTQYF.

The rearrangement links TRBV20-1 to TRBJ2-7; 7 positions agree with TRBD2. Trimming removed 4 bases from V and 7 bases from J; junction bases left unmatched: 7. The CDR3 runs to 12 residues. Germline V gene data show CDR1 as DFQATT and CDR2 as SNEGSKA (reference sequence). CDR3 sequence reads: CSATRTSAEQYF. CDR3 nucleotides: TGCAGTGCTACCAGGACTAGTGCTGAGCAGTACTTC.

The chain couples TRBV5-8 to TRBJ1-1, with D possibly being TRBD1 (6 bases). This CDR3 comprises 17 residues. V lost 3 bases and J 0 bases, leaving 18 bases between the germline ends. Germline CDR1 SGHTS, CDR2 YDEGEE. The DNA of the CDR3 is TGTGCCAGCAGCTACTTAGGTCGGGGGCGACTGAACACTGAAGCTTTCTTT. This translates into CASSYLGRGRLNTEAFF.

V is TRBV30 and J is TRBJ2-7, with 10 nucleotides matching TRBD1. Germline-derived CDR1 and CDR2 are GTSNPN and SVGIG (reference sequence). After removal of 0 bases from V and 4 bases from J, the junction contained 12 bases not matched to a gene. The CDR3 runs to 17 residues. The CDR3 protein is CAWSVPPRDRGRYEQYF. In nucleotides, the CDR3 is TGTGCCTGGAGTGTACCGCCCCGGGACAGGGGTAGGTACGAGCAGTACTTC.

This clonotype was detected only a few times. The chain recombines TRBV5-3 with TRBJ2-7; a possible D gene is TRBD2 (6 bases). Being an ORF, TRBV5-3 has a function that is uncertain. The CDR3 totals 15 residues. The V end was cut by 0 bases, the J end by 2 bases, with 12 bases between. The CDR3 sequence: CARSLAGDRTYEQYF. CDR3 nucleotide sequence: TGTGCCAGAAGCTTGGCGGGGGATCGGACCTACGAGCAGTACTTC.

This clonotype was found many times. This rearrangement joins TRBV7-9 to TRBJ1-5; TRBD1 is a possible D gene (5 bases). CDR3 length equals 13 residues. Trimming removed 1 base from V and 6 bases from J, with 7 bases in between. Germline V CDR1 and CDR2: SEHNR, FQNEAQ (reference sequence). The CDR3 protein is CASSLGRGQPQHF. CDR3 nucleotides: TGTGCCAGCAGCTTAGGTAGGGGTCAGCCCCAGCATTTT.

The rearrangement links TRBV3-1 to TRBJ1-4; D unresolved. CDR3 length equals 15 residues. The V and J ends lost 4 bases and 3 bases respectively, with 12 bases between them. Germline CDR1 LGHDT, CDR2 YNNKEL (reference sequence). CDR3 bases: TGTGCCAGCAGCCCGATGTCCACCCCTAATGAAAAACTGTTTTTT. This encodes CASSPMSTPNEKLFF.

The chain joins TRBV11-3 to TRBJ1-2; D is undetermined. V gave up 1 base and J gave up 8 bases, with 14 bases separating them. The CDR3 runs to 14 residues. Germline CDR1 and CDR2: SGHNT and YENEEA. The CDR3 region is CASSLGPVGSGYTF. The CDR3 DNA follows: TGTGCCAGCAGCTTAGGGCCCGTGGGGTCCGGCTACACCTTC.

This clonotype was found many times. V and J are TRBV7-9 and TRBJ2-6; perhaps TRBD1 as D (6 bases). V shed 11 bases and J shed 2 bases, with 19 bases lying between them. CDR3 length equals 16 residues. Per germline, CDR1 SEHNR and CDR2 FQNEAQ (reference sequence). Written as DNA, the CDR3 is TGTGCCCCCGCGGAGGAAGGGACAACTGGGGCCAACGTCCTGACTTTC. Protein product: CAPAEEGTTGANVLTF.

CDR3 sequence (DNA): TGTGCCAGCAGCAAAGGGAGGAACCGGGACACCGGGGAGCTGTTTTTT. As protein: CASSKGRNRDTGELFF. This chain connects TRBV21-1 to TRBJ2-2; the DNA was not compared with TRBD1, the D call given in the table. TRBV21-1 is a pseudogene segment. CDR3 size: 16 residues.

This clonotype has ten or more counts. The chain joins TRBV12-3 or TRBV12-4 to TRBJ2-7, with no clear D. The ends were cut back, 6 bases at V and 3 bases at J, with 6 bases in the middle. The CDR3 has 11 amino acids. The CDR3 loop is CASSPRYEQYF. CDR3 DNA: TGTGCCAGCAGCCCCCGCTACGAGCAGTACTTC.

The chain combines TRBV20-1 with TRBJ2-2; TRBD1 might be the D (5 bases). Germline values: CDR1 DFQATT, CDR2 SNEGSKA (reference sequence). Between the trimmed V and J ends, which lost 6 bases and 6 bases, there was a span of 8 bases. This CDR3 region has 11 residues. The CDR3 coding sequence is TGCAGTGCCCTGGGGCCCGGGGAGCTGTTTTTT. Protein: CSALGPGELFF.

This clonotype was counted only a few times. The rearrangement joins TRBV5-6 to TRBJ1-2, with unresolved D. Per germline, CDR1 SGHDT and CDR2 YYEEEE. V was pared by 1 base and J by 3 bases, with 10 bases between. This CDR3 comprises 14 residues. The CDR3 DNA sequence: TGTGCCAGCAGCTTGATCACAGTTGACTATGGCTACACCTTC. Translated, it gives CASSLITVDYGYTF.

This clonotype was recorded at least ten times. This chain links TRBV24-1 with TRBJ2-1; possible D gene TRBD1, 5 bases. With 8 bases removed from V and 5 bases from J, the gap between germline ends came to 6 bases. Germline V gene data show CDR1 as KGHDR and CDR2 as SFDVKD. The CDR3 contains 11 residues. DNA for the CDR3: TGTGCCACCACCAGGGACAATGAGCAGTTCTTC. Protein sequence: CATTRDNEQFF.

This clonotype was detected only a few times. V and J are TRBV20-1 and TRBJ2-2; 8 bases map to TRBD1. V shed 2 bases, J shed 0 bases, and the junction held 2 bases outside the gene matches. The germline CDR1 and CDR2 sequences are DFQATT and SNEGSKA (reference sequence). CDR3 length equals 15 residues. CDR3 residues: CSARQTGANTGELFF. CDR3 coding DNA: TGCAGTGCTAGACAGACAGGGGCGAACACCGGGGAGCTGTTTTTT.

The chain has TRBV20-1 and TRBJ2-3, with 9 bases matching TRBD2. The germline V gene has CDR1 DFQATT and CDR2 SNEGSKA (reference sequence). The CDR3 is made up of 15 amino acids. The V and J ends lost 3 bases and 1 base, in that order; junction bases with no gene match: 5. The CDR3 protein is CSARTSGPRTDTQYF. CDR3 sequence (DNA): TGCAGTGCTAGGACTAGCGGACCCCGCACAGATACGCAGTATTTT.

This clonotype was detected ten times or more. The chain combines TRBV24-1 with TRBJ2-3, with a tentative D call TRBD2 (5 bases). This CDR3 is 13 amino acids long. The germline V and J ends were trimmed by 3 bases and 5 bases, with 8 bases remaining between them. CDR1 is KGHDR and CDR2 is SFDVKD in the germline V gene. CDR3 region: CATSDHGVDTQYF. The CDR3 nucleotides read TGTGCCACCAGTGATCACGGGGTAGATACGCAGTATTTT.